The present TCR beta chain was sequenced within a study of T cell changes during pregnancy in multiple sclerosis. Clones were read by immunoSEQ multiplex PCR, and TCRdb kept only the in-frame ones, dropping some. Here the sample spans 55,000 to 70,000 clones, about nine tenths being singletons. The receptor was isolated from a female donor with multiple sclerosis, enrolled in a pregnancy study. The sample was peripheral blood, taken in the first trimester of pregnancy.

Here the CDR3 reads CASSFYGGQGGYTF. CDR3 nucleotide sequence: TGTGCCAGCAGCTTCTACGGGGGACAGGGTGGCTACACCTTC. The chain has TRBV7-2 and TRBJ1-2; TRBD1 matches 9 bases. The V gene's germline CDR1 is SGHTA and CDR2 FQGNSA. V gave up 3 bases and J gave up 7 bases; unmatched junction bases: 6. The CDR3 runs 14 residues.